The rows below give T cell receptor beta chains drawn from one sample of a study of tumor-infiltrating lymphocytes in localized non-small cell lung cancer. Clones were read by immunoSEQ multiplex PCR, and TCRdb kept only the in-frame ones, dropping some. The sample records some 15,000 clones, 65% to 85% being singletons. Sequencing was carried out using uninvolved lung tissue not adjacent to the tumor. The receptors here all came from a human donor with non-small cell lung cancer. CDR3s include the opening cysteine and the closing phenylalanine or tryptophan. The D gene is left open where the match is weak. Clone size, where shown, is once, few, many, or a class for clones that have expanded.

CDR3nt: TGTGCCAGCGCTTACAGGGAGTCTTACGAGCAGTACTTC
CDR3aa: CASAYRESYEQYF
v_gene: TRBV6-5
j_gene: TRBJ2-7
d_gene: .
abundance: .

CDR3nt: TGTGCCAGCAGTTTGGAATCGCCAGCTGAAGCTTTCTTT
CDR3aa: CASSLESPAEAFF
v_gene: TRBV28
j_gene: TRBJ1-1
d_gene: .
abundance: .

CDR3nt: TGTGCCTGGAACCGGGACAGAGACTACGAGCAGTACTTC
CDR3aa: CAWNRDRDYEQYF
v_gene: TRBV30
j_gene: TRBJ2-7
d_gene: TRBD1
abundance: .

CDR3nt: TGTGCCAGCAGCTTAGCCCGAATGGGTGGCTACACCTTC
CDR3aa: CASSLARMGGYTF
v_gene: TRBV7-2
j_gene: TRBJ1-2
d_gene: .
abundance: .

CDR3nt: TGTGCCAGCAGCTTAGGACTAATAAAAAACATTCAGTACTTC
CDR3aa: CASSLGLIKNIQYF
v_gene: TRBV7-9
j_gene: TRBJ2-4
d_gene: .
abundance: .

CDR3nt: TGTGCCTGGAATGGGGTCCAATCCGGGGAGCTGTTTTTT
CDR3aa: CAWNGVQSGELFF
v_gene: TRBV30
j_gene: TRBJ2-2
d_gene: .
abundance: .

CDR3nt: TGTGCCAGCAGCTTAGTCGCATCGGGAGCAGATACGCAGTATTTT
CDR3aa: CASSLVASGADTQYF
v_gene: TRBV7-2
j_gene: TRBJ2-3
d_gene: .
abundance: .

CDR3nt: TGTGCCAGCAGCGTGGGACAGAAGATGAACACTGAAGCTTTCTTT
CDR3aa: CASSVGQKMNTEAFF
v_gene: TRBV5-4
j_gene: TRBJ1-1
d_gene: TRBD1
abundance: .

CDR3nt: TGTGCCAGCGCGCAACCGGGACAGGAATACTATGGCTACACCTTC
CDR3aa: CASAQPGQEYYGYTF
v_gene: TRBV28
j_gene: TRBJ1-2
d_gene: TRBD1
abundance: few

CDR3nt: TGCGCCAGCAGCAGCCTCCATATGGACGGTTCCGAGCAGTACTTC
CDR3aa: CASSSLHMDGSEQYF
v_gene: TRBV5-1
j_gene: TRBJ2-7
d_gene: .
abundance: .

CDR3nt: TGTGCCAGCAGCTTACTGGGGGCGGGGATTGTGAATGAGCAGTTCTTC
CDR3aa: CASSLLGAGIVNEQFF
v_gene: TRBV7-2
j_gene: TRBJ2-1
d_gene: .
abundance: .

CDR3nt: TGTGCCATCAGTGATCCGGGACATATAAGGGATGGCTACACCTTC
CDR3aa: CAISDPGHIRDGYTF
v_gene: TRBV10-3
j_gene: TRBJ1-2
d_gene: .
abundance: .

CDR3nt: TGTGCCAGCAGTGCCGGCACCATAGCTAGCAATCAGCCCCAGCATTTT
CDR3aa: CASSAGTIASNQPQHF
v_gene: TRBV2
j_gene: TRBJ1-5
d_gene: .
abundance: .

CDR3nt: TGTGCCAGCAGTTCCTACTCTTGGCTAGCGGGAGGGCCCCAGAACGAGCAGTACTTC
CDR3aa: CASSSYSWLAGGPQNEQYF
v_gene: TRBV28
j_gene: TRBJ2-7
d_gene: TRBD2
abundance: .

CDR3nt: TGCGCCAGCAGCTTGGAATTCCGGGGGTCTGAGCAGTTCTTC
CDR3aa: CASSLEFRGSEQFF
v_gene: TRBV5-1
j_gene: TRBJ2-1
d_gene: .
abundance: .

CDR3nt: TGTGCCAGTGGGAGGGGAAGGTCGAACACTGAAGCTTTCTTT
CDR3aa: CASGRGRSNTEAFF
v_gene: TRBV19
j_gene: TRBJ1-1
d_gene: .
abundance: .